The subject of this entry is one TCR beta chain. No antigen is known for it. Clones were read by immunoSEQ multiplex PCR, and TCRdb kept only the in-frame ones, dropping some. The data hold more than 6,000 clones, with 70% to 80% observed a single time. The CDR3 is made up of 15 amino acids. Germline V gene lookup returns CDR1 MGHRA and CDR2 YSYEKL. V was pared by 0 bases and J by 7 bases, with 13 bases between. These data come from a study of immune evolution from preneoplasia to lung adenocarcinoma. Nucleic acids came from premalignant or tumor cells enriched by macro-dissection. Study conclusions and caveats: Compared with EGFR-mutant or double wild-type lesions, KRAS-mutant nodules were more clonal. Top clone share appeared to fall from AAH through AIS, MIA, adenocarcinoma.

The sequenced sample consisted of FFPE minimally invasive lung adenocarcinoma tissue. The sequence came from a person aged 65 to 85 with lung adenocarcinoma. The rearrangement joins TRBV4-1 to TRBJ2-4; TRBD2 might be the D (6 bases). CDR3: CASSQEDGSGNIQYF. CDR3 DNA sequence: TGCGCCAGCAGCCAAGAGGACGGGAGCGGCAACATTCAGTACTTC.